This T cell receptor beta chain is from a study of vaccination and CD4 T cells after COVID-19. Turning to the study itself: Overlapping spike peptides from SARS-CoV-2, HCoV-NL63, HCoV-OC43 and HCoV-229E served to stimulate the cells. Study-wide results and caveats: From a median of about 20 to 38, SARS-CoV-2-reactive clonotypes increased, though not significantly.

Sequenced with the Oncomine TCR Beta short-read assay was DNA taken from cultured CD4+ T cells. The authors extracted genomic DNA from cultured CD4+ T cells. MiXCR, run by TCRdb on the PCR reads, gives a single entry per CDR3 protein. Among 20,000 to 25,000 distinct CDR3 sequences listed, 32% were seen once. A few counts support this clonotype. Its cognate antigen is unknown. Treatment in this sample: roughly 11-day PBMC culture with coronavirus spike peptide pools or control peptides (ViraFEST assay). The CDR3 runs 13 residues. CDR1 SNHLY and CDR2 FYNNEI come from the germline V gene. The V segment lost 8 bases and the J segment 4 bases; nucleotides outside the gene matches: 6.

The rearrangement links TRBV2 to TRBJ1-2; 8 bases map to TRBD1. The sample consisted of cultured CD4+ T cells from blood. The source of this sequence is a human donor with COVID-19. CDR3 amino acids: CASSPDRVYGYTF. CDR3 nucleotides: TGTGCCAGCTCTCCGGACAGGGTCTATGGCTACACCTTC.